The subject of this entry is one T cell receptor beta chain. Generated by immunoSEQ multiplex PCR, the TCRdb table keeps only in-frame clones and is missing some. The sample includes about 110,000 clones, roughly 89% seen only once; the top ten take approximately 0.35%. This specimen belongs to a study of Tregs in tolerant kidney transplant recipients. This CDR3 contains 14 residues. The V and J ends lost 7 bases and 5 bases respectively, with 15 bases between them. Germline V gene data show CDR1 as LNHNV and CDR2 as YYDKDF (reference sequence). Sample: CD4+ T cells from blood, taken before the transplant. The TCR originated in a human donor who received a combined kidney and bone marrow transplant. The chain combines TRBV15 with TRBJ2-1, with D possibly TRBD2 on 6 matching bases. DNA of the CDR3: TGTGCCACCACGAGCGGGCCCCGGAACAATGAGCAGTTCTTC. This encodes CATTSGPRNNEQFF.